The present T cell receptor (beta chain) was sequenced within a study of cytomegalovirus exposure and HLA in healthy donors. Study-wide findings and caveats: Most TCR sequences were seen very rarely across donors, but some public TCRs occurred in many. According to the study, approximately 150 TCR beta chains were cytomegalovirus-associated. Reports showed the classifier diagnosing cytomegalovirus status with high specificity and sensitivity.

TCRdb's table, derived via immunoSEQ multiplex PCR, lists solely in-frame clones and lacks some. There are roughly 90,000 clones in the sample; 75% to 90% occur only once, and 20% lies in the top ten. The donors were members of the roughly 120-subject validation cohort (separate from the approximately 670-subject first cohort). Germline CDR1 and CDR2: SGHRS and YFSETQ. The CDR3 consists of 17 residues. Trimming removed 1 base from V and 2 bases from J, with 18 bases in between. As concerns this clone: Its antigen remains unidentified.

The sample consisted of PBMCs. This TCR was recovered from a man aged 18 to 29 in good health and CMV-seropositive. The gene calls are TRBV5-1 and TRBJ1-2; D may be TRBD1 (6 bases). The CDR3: CASSLKTGQGSNYGYTF. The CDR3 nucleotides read TGCGCCAGCAGCTTGAAAACCGGGCAGGGGAGCAACTATGGCTACACCTTC. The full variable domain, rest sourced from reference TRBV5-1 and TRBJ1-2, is KAGVTQTPRYLIKTRGQQVTLSCSPISGHRSVSWYQQTPGQGLQFLFEYFSETQRNKGNFPGRFSGRQFSNSRSEMNVSTLELGDSALYLCASSLKTGQGSNYGYTFGSGTRLTVV.